This TCR beta chain was sequenced for a study of T-cell reconstitution after alpha-beta-depleted transplantation in children. The library targeted TCRbeta and was prepared with unique molecular identifiers. TCRdb re-analysed the PCR reads in MiXCR, keeping a single row per CDR3 protein. Of about 200,000 distinct CDR3 sequences in the sample, approximately 6.9% were seen once. Concerning this clonotype itself: The antigen remains undetermined.

This CDR3 contains 15 residues. Germline loops: CDR1 MNHEY, CDR2 SVGEGT. Germline trimming cut 5 bases from V and 0 bases from J; bases unmatched to any gene: 6. General observations from the study: The study traced high day-60 TCRbeta diversity in some patients to surviving recipient T cells and thymic progenitors. T-cell numbers and diversity one year post-transplant derived largely from freshly generated T cells. After transplant, at about two months, alpha-beta T cells were reportedly derived from several hundred expanded graft clones.

This chain links TRBV6-2 or TRBV6-3 with TRBJ2-7, with 8 bases fitting TRBD2. This receptor was identified in a boy aged 2-15 years with acute lymphoblastic leukemia, due to receive a stem cell transplant. Sequencing used PBMCs, obtained before TCRalphabeta/CD19-depleted stem cell transplant. CDR3 nucleotides: TGTGCCAGCAGTGCCACAGCGGGGGCCTCCTACGAGCAGTACTTC. Translation: CASSATAGASYEQYF.